These T cell receptor beta chains were read from a single sample in a study of control samples from healthy donors and cancer patients. Sequenced by immunoSEQ multiplex PCR; TCRdb stores in-frame clones only, minus some. In the table there are more than 85,000 clones, roughly 84% of which are singletons. The specimen sequenced was PBMCs. The receptor source for this set is an older man with lung cancer. Both conserved end residues are part of each CDR3. D genes are given only for firm matches. Some rows mark clone size as missing; the rest say once, few, many or name a class of expanded clone.

NA | NA | TRBJ1-1 | TRBV18 | TGTGCCAGCTCACCGGCAAGACTGAACACTGAAGCTTTCTTT | CASSPARLNTEAFF
NA | few | TRBJ2-3 | TRBV29-1 | TGCAGCGTTGAGAGGACAGACACAGATACGCAGTATTTT | CSVERTDTDTQYF
TRBD2 | few | TRBJ2-5 | TRBV9 | TGTGCCAGCAGCGTAGGCCGGGGAGGGGCCCAGTACTTC | CASSVGRGGAQYF
NA | NA | TRBJ2-3 | TRBV6-1 | TGTGCCAGCAGTGAGCTCCAGGGTTTAACAGATACGCAGTATTTT | CASSELQGLTDTQYF
NA | NA | TRBJ1-2 | TRBV3-1/TRBV3-2 | TGTGCCAGCACTTCGACAGGCTATGGCTATGGCTACACCTTC | CASTSTGYGYGYTF
NA | few | TRBJ2-7 | TRBV2 | TGTGCCAGCAGCGCCGACAGGAGCTACGAGCAGTACTTC | CASSADRSYEQYF
NA | NA | TRBJ1-1 | TRBV6-2/TRBV6-3 | TGTGCCAGCAGTTTAGGGGGGCTCACTGAAGCTTTCTTT | CASSLGGLTEAFF
NA | NA | TRBJ1-5 | TRBV2 | TGTGCCAGCTCCCCCGACAGTCAGCCCCAGCATTTT | CASSPDSQPQHF
NA | NA | TRBJ1-3 | TRBV7-2 | TGTGCCAGCAGCCAGGGACACCGGGAAAACACCATATATTTT | CASSQGHRENTIYF
TRBD1 | NA | TRBJ2-2 | TRBV9 | TGTGCCAGCAGCGCTACAGGGGGCACCGGGGAGCTGTTTTTT | CASSATGGTGELFF
TRBD1 | NA | TRBJ2-6 | TRBV6-6 | TGTGCCAGCACGGGGACAGGGGTAACGGGGGCCAACGTCCTGACTTTC | CASTGTGVTGANVLTF
TRBD2 | NA | TRBJ2-7 | TRBV5-4 | TGTGCCAGCAGCTCCCCGTTTGGCGGGGGGACCTACGAGCAGTACTTC | CASSSPFGGGTYEQYF
NA | NA | TRBJ1-1 | TRBV12-3/TRBV12-4 | TGTGCCAGCAGCCGCACTGAAGCTTTCTTT | CASSRTEAFF
TRBD2 | NA | TRBJ2-3 | TRBV7-2 | TGTGCCAGCAGCTTACCGGGGGGGAACACAGATACGCAGTATTTT | CASSLPGGNTDTQYF
NA | once | TRBJ1-1 | TRBV5-6 | TGTGCCAGCAGCTTGGAGGGGATGCCCGATTATCTCTTT | CASSLEGMPDYLF
NA | NA | TRBJ1-5 | TRBV5-1 | TGCGCCAGCAGCTTGACAGGCATGTCCGATCAGCCCCAGCATTTT | CASSLTGMSDQPQHF
NA | NA | TRBJ2-4 | TRBV5-6 | TGTGCCAGCAGCTTCAAGAGGACCCACGATGGCAAAAACATTCAGTACTTC | CASSFKRTHDGKNIQYF
NA | once | TRBJ2-6 | TRBV6-2/TRBV6-3 | TGTGCCAGCAGCTTTCGGGACCGGGCTCTCTCTGGGGCCAACGTCCTGACTTTC | CASSFRDRALSGANVLTF
NA | few | TRBJ2-7 | TRBV21-1 | TGTGCCAGCAGCGTGGAGGGGCGACCTTCCTACGAGCAGTACTTC | CASSVEGRPSYEQYF
TRBD1 | NA | TRBJ1-1 | TRBV19 | TGTGCCAGTAGTATAGATTGGGACAGGGGTGAAGCTTTCTTT | CASSIDWDRGEAFF
NA | NA | TRBJ2-3 | TRBV24-1 | TGTGCCACCAGTGATTCGAGCACAGATACGCAGTATTTT | CATSDSSTDTQYF
NA | once | TRBJ2-3 | TRBV4-3 | TGCGCCAGCAGCCAAGGCTCGGGGCAGACAGATACGCAGTATTTT | CASSQGSGQTDTQYF
TRBD1 | once | TRBJ2-5 | TRBV6-5 | TGTGCCAGCAGTTTACAGGGGGGATCTCAAGAGACCCAGTACTTC | CASSLQGGSQETQYF
TRBD1 | NA | TRBJ1-2 | TRBV27 | TGTGCCAGCAGGACACAGGGGGCCGGCTATGGCTACACCTTC | CASRTQGAGYGYTF
TRBD1 | NA | TRBJ1-6 | TRBV9 | TGTGCCAGCGGACAGGCCGACATAGGTTCACCCCTCCACTTT | CASGQADIGSPLHF
TRBD1 | NA | TRBJ2-7 | TRBV2 | TGTGCCAGCAAACCACAGGGGTACGAGCAGTACTTC | CASKPQGYEQYF
NA | NA | TRBJ1-1 | TRBV29-1 | TGCAGCGTTGAGTTTTTAGGGAGGAACACTGAAGCTTTCTTT | CSVEFLGRNTEAFF
NA | NA | TRBJ2-2 | TRBV19 | TGTGCCAGTAGTTGGGTGCAGCTCCCCGGGGAGCTGTTTTTT | CASSWVQLPGELFF
NA | NA | TRBJ2-7 | TRBV30 | TGTGCCTGGAGATTAGTGAGGGAGCAGTACTTC | CAWRLVREQYF
TRBD2 | NA | TRBJ2-7 | TRBV15 | TGTGCCACCAGCAGAGATGGCGTACTAGCGGGGTCCTACGAGCAGTACTTC | CATSRDGVLAGSYEQYF
NA | few | TRBJ1-5 | TRBV27 | TGTGCCAGCGGGCCACAGCAGCCCCAGCATTTT | CASGPQQPQHF
NA | NA | TRBJ2-4 | TRBV6-2/TRBV6-3 | TGTGCCAGCAGCCCAGGAGGCGCGGGGACGTCCCAAAACATTCAGTACTTC | CASSPGGAGTSQNIQYF
TRBD1 | NA | TRBJ2-3 | TRBV6-6 | TGTGCCAGCAGTTACGCCGACAGGGTCACAGATACGCAGTATTTT | CASSYADRVTDTQYF
NA | NA | TRBJ1-5 | TRBV19 | TGTGCCAGTAGTGCGGCGTATAGCAATCAGCCCCAGCATTTT | CASSAAYSNQPQHF
TRBD1 | NA | TRBJ1-1 | TRBV6-2/TRBV6-3 | TGTGCCAGCAGTTCGCCGGGACAGGGTACATTGGGAGCTTTCTTT | CASSSPGQGTLGAFF
NA | NA | TRBJ2-2 | TRBV25-1 | TGTGCCAGCAGTTGGACCGCGAACACCGGGGAGCTGTTTTTT | CASSWTANTGELFF
NA | NA | TRBJ1-1 | TRBV27 | TGTGCCAGCAGTTTCACGCTCGGGGGCGCGAACACTGAAGCTTTCTTT | CASSFTLGGANTEAFF
NA | NA | TRBJ1-2 | TRBV19 | TGTGCCAGTATGGGGCAAACAGGGTTTTTTACCTATGGCTACACCTTC | CASMGQTGFFTYGYTF
NA | NA | TRBJ2-2 | TRBV5-1 | TGCGCCAGCAGCTTGGGAACGAACACCGGGGAGCTGTTTTTT | CASSLGTNTGELFF
NA | few | TRBJ2-1 | TRBV25-1 | TGTGCCAGCAGTGAATGGGGGGGCCCGGCCTACAATGAGCAGTTCTTC | CASSEWGGPAYNEQFF
NA | once | TRBJ2-7 | TRBV7-8 | TGTGCCAGCAGCCGCGGGACAGCTAGCGAGCAGTACTTC | CASSRGTASEQYF
NA | NA | TRBJ1-5 | TRBV18 | TGTGCCAGCTCACCCGGGATTCGCAATCAGCCCCAGCATTTT | CASSPGIRNQPQHF
NA | NA | TRBJ2-1 | TRBV18 | TGTGCCAGCTCACCACAGTACGGCTACAATGAGCAGTTCTTC | CASSPQYGYNEQFF
NA | NA | TRBJ1-2 | TRBV5-1 | TGCGCCAGCAGCCCCCAATTCAGGGCCGAAAACTATGGCTACACCTTC | CASSPQFRAENYGYTF
NA | NA | TRBJ2-3 | TRBV12-3/TRBV12-4 | TGTGCCAGCAGTTTCGGGGATTATACGCAGTATTTT | CASSFGDYTQYF
NA | NA | TRBJ1-5 | TRBV28 | TGTGCCAGCAGTTTTCGACAGCCGGATCAGCCCCAGCATTTT | CASSFRQPDQPQHF
TRBD1 | NA | TRBJ1-5 | TRBV6-5 | TGTGCCAGCAGGGACAGGGGGCGCAATCAGCCCCAGCATTTT | CASRDRGRNQPQHF
NA | few | TRBJ2-2 | TRBV14 | TGTGCCAGCAGCCGCTACGGGACAACGAACACCGGGGAGCTGTTTTTT | CASSRYGTTNTGELFF
NA | NA | TRBJ1-5 | TRBV2 | TGTGCCAGCAGCGAAGACCGCGGCAATCAGCCCCAGCATTTT | CASSEDRGNQPQHF
NA | NA | TRBJ2-7 | TRBV10-2 | TGCGCCAGCAGTGTAGGATACGAGCAGTACTTC | CASSVGYEQYF
NA | NA | TRBJ1-6 | TRBV18 | TGTGCCAGCTCACGTCTAGGGTCGGATTCACCCCTCCACTTT | CASSRLGSDSPLHF
NA | NA | TRBJ1-1 | TRBV9 | TGTGCCAGCAGCGTAGGATCGGGGGGCGGCACTGAAGCTTTCTTT | CASSVGSGGGTEAFF
NA | NA | TRBJ2-7 | TRBV5-1 | TGCGCCAGCAGCAGCAGGACCTCCTACGAGCAGTACTTC | CASSSRTSYEQYF
TRBD1 | once | TRBJ2-1 | TRBV5-4 | TGTGCCAGCAGCACGGACAGGGGTAGTCTCAATGAGCAGTTCTTC | CASSTDRGSLNEQFF
TRBD1 | NA | TRBJ1-1 | TRBV4-3 | TGCGCCAGCAGCCTAGGGATAGGGGGCGAAGCTTTCTTT | CASSLGIGGEAFF
TRBD1 | NA | TRBJ1-4 | TRBV27 | TGTGCCAGCAGTTTCAGGGGGCAAGAAAAACTGTTTTTT | CASSFRGQEKLFF